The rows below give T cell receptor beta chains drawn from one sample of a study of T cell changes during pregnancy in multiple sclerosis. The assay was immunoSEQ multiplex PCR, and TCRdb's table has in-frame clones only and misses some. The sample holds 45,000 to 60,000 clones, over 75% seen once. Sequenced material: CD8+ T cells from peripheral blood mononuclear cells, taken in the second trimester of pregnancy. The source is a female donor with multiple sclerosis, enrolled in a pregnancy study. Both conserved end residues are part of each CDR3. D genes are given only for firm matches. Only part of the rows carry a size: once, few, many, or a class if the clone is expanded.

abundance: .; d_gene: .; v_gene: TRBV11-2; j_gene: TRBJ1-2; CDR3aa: CASSLGARYGYTF; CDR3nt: TGTGCCAGCAGCTTGGGAGCGCGGTATGGCTACACCTTC
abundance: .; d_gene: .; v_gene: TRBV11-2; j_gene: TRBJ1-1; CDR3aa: CASSLGGITEAFF; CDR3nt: TGTGCCAGCAGTTTGGGGGGAATCACTGAAGCTTTCTTT
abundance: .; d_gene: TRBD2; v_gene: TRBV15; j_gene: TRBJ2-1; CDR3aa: CATSTSGGLYNEQFF; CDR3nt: TGTGCCACTAGTACTAGCGGGGGGCTCTACAATGAGCAGTTCTTC
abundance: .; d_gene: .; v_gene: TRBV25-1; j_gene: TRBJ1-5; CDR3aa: CASSDGPTANQPQHF; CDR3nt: TGTGCCAGCAGTGACGGTCCGACAGCTAATCAGCCCCAGCATTTT
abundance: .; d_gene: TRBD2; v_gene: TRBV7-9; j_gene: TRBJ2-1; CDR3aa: CASSSGKLAGVREQFF; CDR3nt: TGTGCCAGCAGCTCGGGAAAACTAGCGGGGGTTCGTGAGCAGTTCTTC
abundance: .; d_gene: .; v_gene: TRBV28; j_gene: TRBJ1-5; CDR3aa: CASSLSQPQHF; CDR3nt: TGTGCCAGCAGTTTGAGTCAGCCCCAGCATTTT
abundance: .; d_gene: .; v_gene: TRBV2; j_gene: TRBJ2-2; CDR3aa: CAINGLHTGELFF; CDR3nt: TGTGCCATAAACGGACTTCACACCGGGGAGCTGTTTTTT
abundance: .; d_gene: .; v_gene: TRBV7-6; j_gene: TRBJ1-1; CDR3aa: CASSSRQGMNTEAFF; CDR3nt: TGTGCCAGCAGCTCCCGGCAGGGGATGAACACTGAAGCTTTCTTT
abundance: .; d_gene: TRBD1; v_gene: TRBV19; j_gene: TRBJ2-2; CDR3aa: CASSIGGQGPGELFF; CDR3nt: TGTGCCAGTAGTATCGGGGGACAGGGGCCCGGGGAGCTGTTTTTT
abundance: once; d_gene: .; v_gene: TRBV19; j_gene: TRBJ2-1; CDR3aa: CASSRTLSSYNEQFF; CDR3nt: TGTGCCAGTAGTCGAACCCTCAGCTCCTACAATGAGCAGTTCTTC